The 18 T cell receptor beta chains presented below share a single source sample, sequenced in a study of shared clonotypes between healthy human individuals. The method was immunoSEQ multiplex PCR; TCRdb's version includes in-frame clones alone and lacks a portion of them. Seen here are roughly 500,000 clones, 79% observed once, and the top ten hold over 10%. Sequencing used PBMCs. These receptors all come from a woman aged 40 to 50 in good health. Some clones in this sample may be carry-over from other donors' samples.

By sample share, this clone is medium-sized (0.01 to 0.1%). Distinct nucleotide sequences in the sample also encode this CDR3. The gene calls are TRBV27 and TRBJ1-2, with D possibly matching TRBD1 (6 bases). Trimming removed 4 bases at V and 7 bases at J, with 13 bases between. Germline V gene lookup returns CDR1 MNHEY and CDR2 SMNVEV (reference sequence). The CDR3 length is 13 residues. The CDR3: CASSWSGESGYTF. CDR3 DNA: TGTGCCAGCAGTTGGTCAGGGGAGAGTGGCTACACCTTC.

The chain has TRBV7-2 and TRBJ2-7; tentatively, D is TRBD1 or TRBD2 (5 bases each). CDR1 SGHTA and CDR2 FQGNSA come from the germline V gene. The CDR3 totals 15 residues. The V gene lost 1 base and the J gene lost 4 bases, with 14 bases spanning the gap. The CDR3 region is CASSLVGVGVYEQYF. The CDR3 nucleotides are TGTGCCAGCAGCTTAGTGGGGGTAGGGGTTTACGAGCAGTACTTC.

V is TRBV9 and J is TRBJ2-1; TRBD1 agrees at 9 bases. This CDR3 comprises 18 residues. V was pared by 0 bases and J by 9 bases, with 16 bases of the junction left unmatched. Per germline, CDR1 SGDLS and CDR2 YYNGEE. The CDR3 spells CASSVDYRGTGLWGEQFF. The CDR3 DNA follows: TGTGCCAGCAGCGTAGACTACAGGGGGACAGGGCTGTGGGGTGAGCAGTTCTTC. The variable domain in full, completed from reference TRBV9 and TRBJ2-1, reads DSGVTQTPKHLITATGQRVTLRCSPRSGDLSVYWYQQSLDQGLQFLIQYYNGEERAKGNILERFSAQQFPDLHSELNLSSLELGDSALYFCASSVDYRGTGLWGEQFFGPGTRLTVL.

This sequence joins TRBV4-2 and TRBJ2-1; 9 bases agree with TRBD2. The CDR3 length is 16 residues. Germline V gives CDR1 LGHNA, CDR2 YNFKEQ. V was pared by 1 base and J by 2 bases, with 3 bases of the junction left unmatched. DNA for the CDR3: TGTGCCAGCAGCCAAGTAGCGGGAGAGCCCTACAATGAGCAGTTCTTC. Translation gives CASSQVAGEPYNEQFF.

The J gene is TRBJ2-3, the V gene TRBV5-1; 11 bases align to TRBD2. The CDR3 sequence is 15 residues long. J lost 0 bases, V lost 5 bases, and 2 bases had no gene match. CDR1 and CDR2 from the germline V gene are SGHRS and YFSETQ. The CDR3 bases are TGCGCCAGCAGAACTAGCGGGAGAAGCACAGATACGCAGTATTTT. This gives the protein CASRTSGRSTDTQYF.

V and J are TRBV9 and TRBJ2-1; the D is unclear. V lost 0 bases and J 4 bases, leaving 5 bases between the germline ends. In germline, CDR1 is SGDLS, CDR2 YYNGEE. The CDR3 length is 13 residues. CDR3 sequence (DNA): TGTGCCAGCAGCGTAGACGATTACAATGAGCAGTTCTTC. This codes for CASSVDDYNEQFF. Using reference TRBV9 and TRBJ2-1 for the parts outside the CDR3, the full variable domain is DSGVTQTPKHLITATGQRVTLRCSPRSGDLSVYWYQQSLDQGLQFLIQYYNGEERAKGNILERFSAQQFPDLHSELNLSSLELGDSALYFCASSVDDYNEQFFGPGTRLTVL.

CDR3 DNA sequence: TGTGCCAGCAGGGAACTAGGGAGGGCTGAGACCCAGTACTTC. This codes for CASRELGRAETQYF. The V gene is TRBV27, the J gene TRBJ2-5; 7 bases are shared with TRBD2. The germline CDR1 and CDR2 sequences are MNHEY and SMNVEV (reference sequence). After removal of 6 bases from V and 5 bases from J, the junction contained 9 bases not matched to a gene. CDR3 length: 14 residues.

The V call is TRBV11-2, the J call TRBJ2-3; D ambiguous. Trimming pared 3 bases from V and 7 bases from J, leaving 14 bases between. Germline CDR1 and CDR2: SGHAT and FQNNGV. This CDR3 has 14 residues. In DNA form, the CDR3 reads TGTGCCAGCAGCTTTGCGAGGCCCCACCATACGCAGTATTTT. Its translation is CASSFARPHHTQYF.

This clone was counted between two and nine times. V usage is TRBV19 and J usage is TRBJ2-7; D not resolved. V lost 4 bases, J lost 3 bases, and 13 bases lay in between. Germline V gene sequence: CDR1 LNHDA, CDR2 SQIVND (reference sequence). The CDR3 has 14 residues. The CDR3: CASSTRAKLYEQYF. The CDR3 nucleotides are TGTGCCAGTAGTACCCGGGCCAAACTCTACGAGCAGTACTTC. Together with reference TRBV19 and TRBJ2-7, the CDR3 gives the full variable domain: DGGITQSPKYLFRKEGQNVTLSCEQNLNHDAMYWYRQDPGQGLRLIYYSQIVNDFQKGDIAEGYSVSREKKESFPLTVTSAQKNPTAFYLCASSTRAKLYEQYFGPGTRLTVT.

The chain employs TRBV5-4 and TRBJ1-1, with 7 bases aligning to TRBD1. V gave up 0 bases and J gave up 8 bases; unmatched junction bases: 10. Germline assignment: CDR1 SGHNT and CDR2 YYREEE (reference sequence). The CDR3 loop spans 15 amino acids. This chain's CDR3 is CASSLGGGGVREAFF. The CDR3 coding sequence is TGTGCCAGCAGCTTGGGAGGGGGCGGTGTCCGAGAAGCTTTCTTT.

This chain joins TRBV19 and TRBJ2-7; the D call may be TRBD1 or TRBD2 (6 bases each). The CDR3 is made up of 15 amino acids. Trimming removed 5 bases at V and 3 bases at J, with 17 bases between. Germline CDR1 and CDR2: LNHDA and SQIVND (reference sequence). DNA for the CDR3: TGTGCCAGTAGTCTCGCCCCGGGGGCGGTCTACGAGCAGTACTTC. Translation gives CASSLAPGAVYEQYF.

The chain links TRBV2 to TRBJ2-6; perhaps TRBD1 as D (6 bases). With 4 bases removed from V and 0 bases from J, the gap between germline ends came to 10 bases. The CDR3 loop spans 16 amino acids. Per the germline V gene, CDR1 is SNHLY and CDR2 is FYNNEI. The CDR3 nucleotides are TGTGCCAGCAGTGCAGGGGAGAGCTCTGGGGCCAACGTCCTGACTTTC. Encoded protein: CASSAGESSGANVLTF.

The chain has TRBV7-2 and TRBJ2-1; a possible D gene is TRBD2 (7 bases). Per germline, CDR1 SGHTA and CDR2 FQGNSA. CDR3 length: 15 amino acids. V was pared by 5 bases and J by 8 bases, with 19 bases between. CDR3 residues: CASSVGGREFDEQFF. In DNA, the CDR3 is TGTGCCAGCAGCGTAGGGGGGCGGGAGTTCGATGAGCAGTTCTTC.

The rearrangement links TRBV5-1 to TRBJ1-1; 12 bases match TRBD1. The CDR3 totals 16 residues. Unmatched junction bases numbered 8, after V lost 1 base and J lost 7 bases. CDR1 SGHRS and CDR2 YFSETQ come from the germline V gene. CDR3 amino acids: CASSLSEGQGAVEAFF. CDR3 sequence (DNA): TGCGCCAGCAGCTTGAGCGAGGGACAGGGGGCGGTTGAAGCTTTCTTT.

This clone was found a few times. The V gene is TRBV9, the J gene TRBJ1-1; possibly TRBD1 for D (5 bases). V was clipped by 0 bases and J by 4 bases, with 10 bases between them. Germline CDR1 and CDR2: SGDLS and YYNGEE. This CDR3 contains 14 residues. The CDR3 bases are TGTGCCAGCAGCGTAGGACAGCCGGGCACTGAAGCTTTCTTT. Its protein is CASSVGQPGTEAFF.

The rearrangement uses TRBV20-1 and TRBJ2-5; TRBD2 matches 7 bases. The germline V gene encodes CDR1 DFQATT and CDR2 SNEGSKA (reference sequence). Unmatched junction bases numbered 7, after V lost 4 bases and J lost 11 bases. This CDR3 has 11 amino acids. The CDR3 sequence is CSATSGREQYF. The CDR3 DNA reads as TGCAGTGCTACGTCCGGGCGGGAGCAGTACTTC.

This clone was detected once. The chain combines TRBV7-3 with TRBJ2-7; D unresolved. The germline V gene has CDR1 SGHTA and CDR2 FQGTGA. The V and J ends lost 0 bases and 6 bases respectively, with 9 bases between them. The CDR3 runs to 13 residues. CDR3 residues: CASSLTSASEQYF. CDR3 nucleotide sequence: TGTGCCAGCAGCTTAACTTCAGCGAGCGAGCAGTACTTC. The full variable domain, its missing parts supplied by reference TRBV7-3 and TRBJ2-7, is GAGVSQTPSNKVTEKGKYVELRCDPISGHTALYWYRQSLGQGPEFLIYFQGTGAADDSGLPNDRFFAVRPEGSVSTLKIQRTERGDSAVYLCASSLTSASEQYFGPGTRLTVT.

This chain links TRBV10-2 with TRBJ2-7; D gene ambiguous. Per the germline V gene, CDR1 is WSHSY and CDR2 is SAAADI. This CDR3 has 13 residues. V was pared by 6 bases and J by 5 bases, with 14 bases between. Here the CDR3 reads CASRAAQVDEQYF. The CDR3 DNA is TGCGCCAGCAGGGCGGCCCAGGTGGACGAGCAGTACTTC.